The 22 T cell receptor beta chains in this list originate from one sample, sequenced in a study of control samples from healthy donors and cancer patients. The protocol was immunoSEQ multiplex PCR, while the TCRdb copy is restricted to in-frame clones and leaves out a portion. Of roughly 130,000 clones listed, over 75% are singletons. The material sequenced was blood. These receptors were obtained from a man in his fifties or sixties in good health.

The rearrangement links TRBV29-1 to TRBJ1-1; 7 bases are a match to TRBD1. This CDR3 contains 12 residues. V lost 4 bases to trimming and J lost 5 bases; unmatched junction nucleotides: 4. Germline V gene sequence: CDR1 SQVTM, CDR2 ANQGSEA. CDR3 nucleotides: TGCAGCGTTGGCACAGGGGTTACTGAAGCTTTCTTT. It yields the protein CSVGTGVTEAFF.

The chain links TRBV4-1 to TRBJ1-2, with 7 bases that match TRBD1. There are 22 residues in the CDR3. The V gene end was trimmed by 1 base and the J gene end by 3 bases; junction bases not matched to a gene: 26. CDR1 is MGHRA and CDR2 is YSYEKL in the germline V gene. The CDR3 reads CASSQGPIEGGGGPTLHYGYTF. CDR3 bases: TGCGCCAGCAGCCAAGGCCCCATCGAGGGCGGAGGGGGCCCGACCCTCCACTATGGCTACACCTTC.

CDR3 in amino acids: CASSQGGEANYGYTF. The CDR3, as DNA: TGTGCCAGCAGCCAAGGGGGTGAGGCGAACTATGGCTACACCTTC. The chain recombines TRBV6-1 with TRBJ1-2; TRBD1 is a possible D gene (6 bases). Germline V gene sequence: CDR1 MNHNS, CDR2 SASEGT. V lost 6 bases to trimming and J lost 2 bases, with 16 bases between them. The CDR3 contains 15 residues.

In its sample, this clone was seen once. This rearrangement joins TRBV7-9 to TRBJ2-3, with 11 bases identical to TRBD2. V shed 5 bases and J 10 bases; nucleotides not matched to a gene: 14. Looked up from germline, CDR1 is SEHNR and CDR2 is FQNEAQ (reference sequence). The CDR3 is 16 amino acids. CDR3 protein: CASSPPGTSGTRAQYF. CDR3 nucleotide sequence: TGTGCCAGCAGCCCCCCCGGGACTAGCGGTACGAGGGCGCAGTATTTT.

The V gene is TRBV28, the J gene TRBJ2-3; tentative D call: TRBD1 (7 bases). Trimming took off 2 bases at V and 6 bases at J, with 24 bases between the two ends. Germline V gene data show CDR1 as MDHEN and CDR2 as SYDVKM. The CDR3 consists of 18 residues. The chain's CDR3 is CASSLILNEGAGHDTQYF. The CDR3 DNA is TGTGCCAGCAGTTTAATACTTAATGAGGGGGCGGGACACGATACGCAGTATTTT.

The rearrangement links TRBV5-6 to TRBJ2-7; 9 bases map to TRBD1. J lost 4 bases, V lost 2 bases, and 4 bases had no gene match. CDR1 SGHDT and CDR2 YYEEEE come from the germline V gene. This CDR3 has 14 residues. The CDR3 nucleotides are TGTGCCAGCAGCTTCCGACAGGGGGGATACGAGCAGTACTTC. Translated, it gives CASSFRQGGYEQYF.

This chain's CDR3 is CASSEMINQPQHF. The CDR3 coding sequence is TGTGCCAGCAGTGAAATGATCAATCAGCCCCAGCATTTT. This chain connects TRBV6-1 to TRBJ1-5; D is ambiguous. V lost 2 bases, J lost 3 bases, and 5 bases lay in between. CDR1 and CDR2 (germline): MNHNS, SASEGT. The CDR3 totals 13 residues.

The chain carries TRBV10-2 and TRBJ2-7; D remains unclear. V lost 3 bases and J lost 0, with 6 bases in between. The germline V gene encodes CDR1 WSHSY and CDR2 SAAADI. The CDR3 sequence is 13 residues long. The CDR3 DNA sequence: TGCGCCAGCAGTGATCCGGCCTCCTACGAGCAGTACTTC. Protein product: CASSDPASYEQYF.

This chain connects TRBV30 to TRBJ2-7, with D hard to call. The ends were cut back, 1 base at V and 7 bases at J, with 5 bases in the middle. Germline V gene sequence: CDR1 GTSNPN, CDR2 SVGIG (reference sequence). This CDR3 comprises 10 residues. The CDR3 DNA is TGTGCCTGGAGTGGGATTGAGCAGTACTTC. This gives the protein CAWSGIEQYF.

The V gene is TRBV24-1, the J gene TRBJ2-7; the D gene is possibly TRBD1 (6 bases). Trimming left V 3 bases short and J 2 bases short, with 13 bases between. The germline V gene has CDR1 KGHDR and CDR2 SFDVKD. CDR3 size: 15 residues. The CDR3 sequence: CATSDRTASTYEQYF. Written as DNA, the CDR3 is TGTGCCACCAGTGATCGGACAGCCAGTACCTACGAGCAGTACTTC.

The rearrangement uses TRBV24-1 and TRBJ2-7; D gene uncertain. The CDR3 has 14 residues. Germline V gene data show CDR1 as KGHDR and CDR2 as SFDVKD. V was clipped by 0 bases and J by 1 base, with 6 bases between them. Here the CDR3 reads CATSDLAPSYEQYF. In nucleotides, the CDR3 is TGTGCCACCAGTGATTTGGCGCCATCCTACGAGCAGTACTTC.

V gene TRBV5-4 combines with J gene TRBJ1-2; 7 nucleotides line up with TRBD1. Trimming took 5 bases from V and 7 from J; bases not matched to a gene: 11. CDR3 length: 14 residues. Germline V CDR1 and CDR2: SGHNT, YYREEE (reference sequence). This CDR3 reads CASSSYDRVSGYTF. The CDR3 nucleotides are TGTGCCAGCAGTTCCTACGACAGGGTTAGTGGCTACACCTTC.

V and J are TRBV21-1 and TRBJ2-4. TRBV21-1 is termed a pseudogene. The CDR3 is 9 residues long. DNA of the CDR3: TGTGCCAGCAGCAAAGGCGGACACTTC. Its translation is CASSKGGHF.

The rearrangement joins TRBV10-3 to TRBJ1-1; 8 nucleotides align to TRBD1. With V trimmed by 6 bases and J by 4 bases, 7 bases remained unmatched. Germline CDR1 and CDR2: ENHRY and SYGVKD. The CDR3 sequence is 14 residues long. The CDR3 here is CAISDPTGVTEAFF. The DNA of the CDR3 is TGTGCCATCAGCGACCCGACAGGGGTCACTGAAGCTTTCTTT.

The J gene is TRBJ2-2, the V gene TRBV24-1, with 10 nucleotides matching TRBD1. Germline V gene sequence: CDR1 KGHDR, CDR2 SFDVKD. The CDR3 spans 14 residues. V was pared by 8 bases and J by 6 bases, with 5 bases of the junction left unmatched. As DNA, the CDR3 is TGTGCCACCAAGGGGACAGGGGTAGCCGGGGAGCTGTTTTTT. It specifies CATKGTGVAGELFF.

The rearrangement joins TRBV19 to TRBJ1-5, with 10 bases matching TRBD1. The CDR3 runs to 16 residues. J gave up 6 bases and V 6 bases, and 11 bases lay outside the gene matches. Germline values: CDR1 LNHDA, CDR2 SQIVND (reference sequence). The CDR3 is CASRNRRDRGAQPQHF. For the CDR3, the DNA is TGTGCCAGTAGGAACCGCCGGGACAGGGGAGCTCAGCCCCAGCATTTT.

This clone was observed a few times. Here the CDR3 DNA reads TGTGCCAGCAGTTCCCTTTACAGGGACAATGAGCAGTTCTTC. It specifies CASSSLYRDNEQFF. The chain uses TRBV6-6 and TRBJ2-1, with D perhaps TRBD1 (6 bases). V dropped 4 bases and J dropped 5 bases, with 12 bases sitting between them. The CDR3 is 14 amino acids. Germline assignment: CDR1 MNHNY and CDR2 SVGAGI (reference sequence).

The chain combines TRBV4-1 with TRBJ1-4; D unclear. Germline V gene sequence: CDR1 MGHRA, CDR2 YSYEKL. The germline V and J ends were trimmed by 0 bases and 8 bases, with 10 bases remaining between them. This CDR3 has 14 amino acids. For the CDR3, the DNA is TGCGCCAGCAGCCAAGAGTATAAACGCGAAAAACTGTTTTTT. This codes for CASSQEYKREKLFF.

The V and J genes are TRBV28 and TRBJ1-5, with TRBD1 matching 9 bases. The CDR3 runs to 15 residues. V trimming: 3 bases; J trimming: 6 bases; junction bases outside the gene matches: 6. Per the germline V gene, CDR1 is MDHEN and CDR2 is SYDVKM. CDR3 in amino acids: CASSFPGQGGQPQHF. In DNA, the CDR3 is TGTGCCAGCAGTTTTCCGGGACAGGGAGGTCAGCCCCAGCATTTT.

This chain uses TRBV27 with TRBJ2-1; 8 bases are a match to TRBD2. The CDR3 runs 16 residues. Germline V CDR1 and CDR2: MNHEY, SMNVEV (reference sequence). V shed 6 bases, J shed 7 bases, and the junction held 14 bases outside the gene matches. The CDR3 protein is CASRSSSRGGLNEQFF. The CDR3 DNA follows: TGTGCCAGCAGATCCTCCAGCCGGGGGGGCCTTAATGAGCAGTTCTTC.

This chain links TRBV12-3 or TRBV12-4 with TRBJ2-5, with D tentatively TRBD1 (6 bases). The germline V and J ends were trimmed by 4 bases and 5 bases, with 11 bases remaining between them. The CDR3 has 13 residues. In DNA, the CDR3 is TGTGCCAGCAGTTGGGGGCTAAGGGAGACCCAGTACTTC. The encoded protein is CASSWGLRETQYF.

This rearrangement joins TRBV2 to TRBJ2-6; D gene uncertain. Germline V gives CDR1 SNHLY, CDR2 FYNNEI. This CDR3 has 15 amino acids. V gave up 2 bases and J gave up 0 bases, with 5 bases separating them. The CDR3 nucleotides read TGTGCCAGCAGTGAAAAGAGCTCTGGGGCCAACGTCCTGACTTTC. It translates to CASSEKSSGANVLTF. The full variable domain, its missing parts supplied by reference TRBV2 and TRBJ2-6, is EPEVTQTPSHQVTQMGQEVILRCVPISNHLYFYWYRQILGQKVEFLVSFYNNEISEKSEIFDDQFSVERPDGSNFTLKIRSTKLEDSAMYFCASSEKSSGANVLTFGAGSRLTVL.